Listed below are T cell receptor beta chains from one sample, sequenced in a study of identical twins. Each CDR3 protein gets one entry after TCRdb re-called the 5' RACE reads with MiXCR. Of about 520,000 distinct CDR3 sequences listed, 22% are singletons. This sample was shared with a second study, whose subject was T cells expressing NK-cell markers.

Sequencing was done on a sample of CD4+ T cells sorted from blood. All receptors come from a woman aged 18-30 years in good health. The CDR3 runs from the conserved cysteine through the conserved F or W. Fields, in order: J gene, V gene, CDR3 protein.

>TRBJ2-5|TRBV15
CATSGETQGMQTQYF
>TRBJ1-2|TRBV20-1
CSVRRNYGYTF
>TRBJ2-1|TRBV7-2
CASRLSPSNEQFF
>TRBJ2-7|TRBV7-9
CASSLIAEQYF
>TRBJ2-7|TRBV6-2/TRBV6-3
CASSYSSPLQAEQYF
>TRBJ2-5|TRBV20-1
CSAYLESGTQYF
>TRBJ2-7|TRBV7-9
CASSWGQIYEQYF
>TRBJ1-1|TRBV12-5
CASGVGHLANTEAFF
>TRBJ2-1|TRBV4-3
CASSRGLAGVNEQFF
>TRBJ2-1|TRBV7-2
CASSLVVKGKEKFF
>TRBJ2-3|TRBV7-9
CASRNAGGSLDTQYF
>TRBJ2-3|TRBV5-1
CASSIGVNTDTQYF
>TRBJ2-7|TRBV6-5
CASSYYGRDRDYEQYF
>TRBJ2-3|TRBV7-9
CASSLTMSADTQYF
>TRBJ2-5|TRBV20-1
CSAIRAGTNQETQYF
>TRBJ1-6|TRBV12-3/TRBV12-4
CASSTHLQGKHPNSPLHF
>TRBJ1-2|TRBV6-6
CASGTESYGYTF
>TRBJ2-1|TRBV12-3/TRBV12-4
CASSFPQGPYNEQFF
>TRBJ2-7|TRBV20-1
CSAWDSLRAYEQYF
>TRBJ2-3|TRBV29-1
CSARPTEDTQYF
>TRBJ2-7|TRBV5-1
CASSPSLTGWNEQYF
>TRBJ1-2|TRBV20-1
CSASRGQYGYTF
>TRBJ1-6|TRBV7-2
CASSLVPRGSPLHF
>TRBJ2-1|TRBV15
CATSRGQGRGPAYNEQFF
>TRBJ2-4|TRBV20-1
CSARDPGHRNIQYF
>TRBJ1-1|TRBV27
CASSWGVNTEAFF
>TRBJ2-1|TRBV20-1
CSAILRQARNYNEQFF
>TRBJ2-2|TRBV6-5
CASSWLSAGMAGELFF
>TRBJ2-7|TRBV5-1
CASSLGITVSYEQYF
>TRBJ1-6|TRBV7-9
CASSRPGHEYSPLHF
>TRBJ2-1|TRBV5-1
CASSLLGQLYNEQFF
>TRBJ2-1|TRBV20-1
CSASDPGRVAYNEQFF
>TRBJ2-1|TRBV12-5
CASGSPPGLAGGTYNEQFF
>TRBJ2-7|TRBV20-1
CSAPPQGHSYEQYF
>TRBJ2-7|TRBV5-5
CASSLRGTWDYEQYF
>TRBJ1-1|TRBV20-1
CSASGLPGGAFF
>TRBJ2-1|TRBV20-1
CSARPSGGAGEQFF
>TRBJ2-1|TRBV20-1
CSASRTDHTRVPLQFF
>TRBJ2-5|TRBV12-3/TRBV12-4
CASSLGLALEGETQYF
>TRBJ1-1|TRBV4-3
CASSQDPGQGRRGEAFF
>TRBJ1-5|TRBV7-8
CASSIRGINQPQHF
>TRBJ1-1|TRBV12-3/TRBV12-4
CASSLVQGAGVNTEAFF
>TRBJ1-3|TRBV10-3
CAISDSRTGGNTIYF
>TRBJ2-5|TRBV5-1
CASSPGTRETQYF
>TRBJ1-5|TRBV20-1
CSAGTGYQPQHF
>TRBJ1-2|TRBV5-1
CASSLGTGVHYGYTF
>TRBJ2-1|TRBV20-1
CSASLTSGGVNEQFF